The 9 T cell receptor beta chains listed next were all sequenced from one sample in a study of regulatory T cells in long-lasting Graves disease. Researchers made TCR beta libraries by using iRepertoire HTBI primers and running Arm-PCR on CDR3 regions. TCRdb re-analysed the multiplex PCR reads in MiXCR, keeping a single row per CDR3 protein. Among hundreds of thousands of distinct CDR3 sequences listed, approximately 16% were seen once. Specified time point: newly diagnosed GD, antithyroid drugs for less than 3 months. PBMC RNA was the source of the TCR library. Separately, the same data were catalogued under a study of T cells in Graves' hyperthyroidism and ophthalmopathy.

This specimen consisted of peripheral blood mononuclear cells (PBMCs), obtained at new diagnosis, from a patient treated with antithyroid drugs. The source is a woman aged 40 to 55 with Graves disease.

The chain recombines TRBV13 with TRBJ2-1, with 7 bases that match TRBD2. J was trimmed by 6 bases and V by 4 bases; bases with no gene match: 12. Germline CDR1 PRHDT, CDR2 FYEKMQ (reference sequence). The CDR3 covers 16 residues. CDR3 bases: TGTGCCAGCAGCTCCTCCCGCGGGAGAGCTACCAATGAGCAGTTCTTC. Its translation is CASSSSRGRATNEQFF. The full variable domain, with the rest looked up from reference TRBV13 and TRBJ2-1, is AAGVIQSPRHLIKEKRETATLKCYPIPRHDTVYWYQQGPGQDPQFLISFYEKMQSDKGSIPDRFSAQQFSDYHSELNMSSLELGDSALYFCASSSSRGRATNEQFFGPGTRLTVL.

This clonotype was observed a few times. The DNA for the CDR3 is TGTGCCAGCAGCCAGATCGATAGGACTAGCGGGTTCTTTGAGCAGTTCTTC. The encoded protein is CASSQIDRTSGFFEQFF. This sequence joins TRBV3-1 and TRBJ2-1; the match to TRBD2 covers 11 bases. The V gene end was trimmed by 3 bases and the J gene end by 9 bases; junction bases not matched to a gene: 13. Germline CDR1 reads LGHDT; CDR2 reads YNNKEL (reference sequence). This CDR3 contains 17 residues.

This clonotype has at least ten counts. The chain employs TRBV30 and TRBJ2-1; D is uncertain. Between the trimmed V and J ends, which lost 2 bases and 5 bases, there was a span of 19 bases. Germline CDR1 GTSNPN, CDR2 SVGIG (reference sequence). This CDR3 is built from 16 residues. The CDR3 spells CAWSFALISGNNEQFF. CDR3 coding DNA: TGTGCCTGGAGTTTTGCATTAATATCCGGAAACAATGAGCAGTTCTTC.

This clonotype was detected many times. The V and J genes are TRBV11-1 and TRBJ1-1, with TRBD1 matching 11 bases. Germline assignment: CDR1 SGHAT and CDR2 FQDESV (reference sequence). With 2 bases clipped from V and 5 bases from J, the junction kept 7 bases outside the gene matches. This CDR3 has 16 amino acids. The CDR3 DNA follows: TGTGCCAGCAGCTTAACCGCCGGGACAGGGGGTACTGAAGCTTTCTTT. Translating it yields CASSLTAGTGGTEAFF.

This clonotype was counted ten times or more. The gene calls are TRBV10-2 and TRBJ2-7; 9 nucleotides agree with TRBD2. V shed 9 bases and J 2 bases; nucleotides not matched to a gene: 17. The CDR3 has 17 amino acids. Germline CDR1 and CDR2: WSHSY and SAAADI. CDR3 residues: CASRGPLREGRAYEQYF. CDR3 nucleotides: TGCGCCAGTAGGGGCCCTCTGCGGGAGGGCCGAGCCTACGAGCAGTACTTC.

With regard to this clonotype: A much larger clonotype is one base distant, so this may be a read error. The V gene is TRBV12-3 or TRBV12-4, the J gene TRBJ2-7, with 12 bases aligning to TRBD2. CDR3 size: 14 residues. V lost 4 bases and J lost 3; bases outside the gene matches: 1. The CDR3 loop is CASSWTSGNYEQYF. The CDR3 nucleotides are TGTGCCAGCAGTTGGACTAGCGGGAACTACGAGCAGTACTTC.

Of note for this clonotype: Given a far larger clone just one base away, this is likely a sequencing read error. In DNA, the CDR3 is TGTGCTAGTGCCTCGGGAGAATCTACGCAGTATTTT. It specifies CASASGESTQYF. The chain employs TRBV12-5 and TRBJ2-1, with D possibly being TRBD2 (6 bases). The DNA matches TRBJ2-3 better at its end, which makes the J call doubtful. Per germline, CDR1 LGHNT and CDR2 FRNRAP. This CDR3 has 12 residues.

This clonotype was detected ten times or more. The chain has TRBV19 and TRBJ1-3; D remains unclear. The CDR3 is 15 amino acids. Trimming removed 3 bases at V and 0 bases at J, with 9 bases between. The germline V gene encodes CDR1 LNHDA and CDR2 SQIVND (reference sequence). The CDR3 region has the DNA TGTGCCAGTAGTATCTCCGTCCACTCTGGAAACACCATATATTTT. This codes for CASSISVHSGNTIYF.

This clonotype was seen more than once but under ten times. The V gene is TRBV10-2, the J gene TRBJ2-1; 10 bases match TRBD2. Germline-derived CDR1 and CDR2 are WSHSY and SAAADI. The CDR3 spans 16 residues. Losses at the gene ends were 6 bases for V and 0 bases for J; bases not matched to a gene: 5. CDR3 region: CASRTSGASSYNEQFF. CDR3 coding DNA: TGCGCCAGCAGAACTAGCGGGGCTAGCTCCTACAATGAGCAGTTCTTC.